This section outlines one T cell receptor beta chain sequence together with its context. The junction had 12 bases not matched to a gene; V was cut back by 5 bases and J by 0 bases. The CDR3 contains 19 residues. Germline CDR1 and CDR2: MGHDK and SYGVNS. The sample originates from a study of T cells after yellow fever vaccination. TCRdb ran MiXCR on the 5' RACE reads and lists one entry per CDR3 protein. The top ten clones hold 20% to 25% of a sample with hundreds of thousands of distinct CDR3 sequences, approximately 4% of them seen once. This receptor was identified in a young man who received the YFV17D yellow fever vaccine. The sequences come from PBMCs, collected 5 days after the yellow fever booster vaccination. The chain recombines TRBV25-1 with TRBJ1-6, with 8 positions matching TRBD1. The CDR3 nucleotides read TGTGCCAGCAGTCCTCCGGGACAGGCCGATGTCTCCTATAATTCACCCCTCCACTTT. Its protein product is CASSPPGQADVSYNSPLHF.